This T cell receptor beta chain was sequenced for a study of CD8+ T cells in alopecia areata. Findings of the study overall: Higher clonality and more expanded CD8+ clones appeared in lesional than normal scalp.

In each case, RNA was isolated and then reverse transcribed into cDNA as the sequencing template. Some clones are missing from TCRdb's copy, which holds only in-frame ones; the method was immunoSEQ multiplex PCR. The sample includes around 300,000 clones, over 45% of them seen just once. This clone was counted between two and nine times. Its specificity is unknown. The treatment is: oral pan-JAK inhibitor, 5-10 mg twice daily. The CDR3 is 17 residues long. CDR1 is SGDLS and CDR2 is YYNGEE in the germline V gene. Trimming cost V 4 bases and J 5 bases; bases outside gene matches: 16. The clonotype was recovered from a human donor with alopecia areata. Sequencing used CD4+ T cells sorted from blood, obtained around week 54, from a patient treated with tofacitinib. This chain connects TRBV9 to TRBJ1-1, with TRBD1 matching over 8 bases. The CDR3 coding sequence is TGTGCCAGCAGCCCAACGGGGGCAGGGGGCGGTGGGACTGAAGCTTTCTTT. It is translated as CASSPTGAGGGGTEAFF. The whole variable domain, remainder taken from reference TRBV9 and TRBJ1-1, is DSGVTQTPKHLITATGQRVTLRCSPRSGDLSVYWYQQSLDQGLQFLIQYYNGEERAKGNILERFSAQQFPDLHSELNLSSLELGDSALYFCASSPTGAGGGGTEAFFGQGTRLTVV.